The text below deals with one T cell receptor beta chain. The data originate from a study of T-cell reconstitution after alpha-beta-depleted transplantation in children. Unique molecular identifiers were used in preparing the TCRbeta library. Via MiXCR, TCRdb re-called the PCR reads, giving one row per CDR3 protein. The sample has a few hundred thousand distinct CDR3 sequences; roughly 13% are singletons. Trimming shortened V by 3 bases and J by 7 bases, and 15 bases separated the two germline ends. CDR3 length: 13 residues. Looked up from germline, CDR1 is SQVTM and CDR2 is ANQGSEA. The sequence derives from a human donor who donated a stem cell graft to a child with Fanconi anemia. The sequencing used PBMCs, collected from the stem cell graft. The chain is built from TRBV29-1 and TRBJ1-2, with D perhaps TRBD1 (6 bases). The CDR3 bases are TGCAGCGTTGACCCATCGGGGGGCCGTGGCTACACCTTC. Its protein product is CSVDPSGGRGYTF.